Each of the 18 T cell receptor beta chains below was sequenced from the same sample in a study of TIL therapy for anti-PD-1-resistant metastatic lung cancer. The time point was: pre-treatment sample, taken before nivolumab and TIL therapy. The tumor samples were excised metastases, mostly pleural nodules or supraclavicular lymph nodes. Sequencing used immunoSEQ v3. Some clones are missing from TCRdb's copy, which holds only in-frame ones; the method was immunoSEQ multiplex PCR. The profile shows about 10,000 clones, 50% to 65% of them singletons. This specimen consisted of tumor tissue, obtained at baseline. All receptors come from a person aged 25 to 79 with non-small cell lung cancer.

A few counts support this clone. The chain links TRBV19 to TRBJ1-2; D gene ambiguous. Trimming removed 6 bases from V and 3 bases from J, with 14 bases in between. Per germline, CDR1 LNHDA and CDR2 SQIVND (reference sequence). The CDR3 has 14 amino acids. The CDR3 here is CASRNAAYHYGYTF. DNA of the CDR3: TGTGCCAGTAGAAATGCAGCATACCACTATGGCTACACCTTC.

A word on this clone: The conserved phenylalanine or tryptophan normally closing the CDR3 is absent here, so this likely arose from a read error. No DNA is shown, since the ends of the CDR3 on it are uncertain; the CDR3 is the one TCRdb lists. The chain recombines TRBV6-4 with TRBJ1-2. From germline, CDR1 is MRHNA and CDR2 SNTAGT. Including both end residues, the CDR3 is 11 amino acids long. CDR3 loop: CASSDSVIPQL.

This clone was recorded a few times. The V call is TRBV28, the J call TRBJ2-7, with D perhaps assigned TRBD1 or TRBD2 (5 bases each). V dropped 3 bases and J dropped 6 bases, with 15 bases sitting between them. The germline V gene encodes CDR1 MDHEN and CDR2 SYDVKM. CDR3 length: 14 residues. The CDR3 DNA reads as TGTGCCAGCAGTTTGGGACGGTTTAAGGGCGAGCAGTACTTC. Translated: CASSLGRFKGEQYF.

The chain has TRBV5-1 and TRBJ1-6, with D maybe TRBD1 (5 bases). This CDR3 is built from 14 residues. Germline-derived CDR1 and CDR2 are SGHRS and YFSETQ. The V end lost 2 bases, the J end lost 10 bases, and 13 bases lay between the germline ends. The CDR3 here is CASSFGGYGSPLHF. The CDR3 nucleotides are TGCGCCAGCAGCTTTGGGGGATATGGATCACCCCTCCACTTT.

The chain joins TRBV30 to TRBJ1-3; D gene unclear. Trimming cost V 5 bases and J 0 bases, with 5 bases left between them. CDR1 and CDR2 from the germline V gene are GTSNPN and SVGIG (reference sequence). There are 12 residues in the CDR3. CDR3 nucleotide sequence: TGTGCCTGGGGCCCCTCTGGAAACACCATATATTTT. Its protein is CAWGPSGNTIYF.

The J gene is TRBJ1-2, the V gene TRBV7-9; 8 nucleotides agree with TRBD1. V was pared by 7 bases and J by 7 bases, with 8 bases of the junction left unmatched. Germline CDR1 SEHNR, CDR2 FQNEAQ (reference sequence). The CDR3 extends over 13 amino acids. This chain's CDR3 is CASTRQGFGGYTF. The CDR3 nucleotides read TGTGCCAGCACCCGACAGGGGTTTGGTGGCTACACCTTC.

The rearrangement joins TRBV2 to TRBJ2-2; 7 bases fit TRBD1. There are 14 residues in the CDR3. V dropped 6 bases and J dropped 5; count of bases not matched to a gene: 6. Germline values: CDR1 SNHLY, CDR2 FYNNEI. The CDR3 DNA follows: TGTGCCAGCAGCGCAGACAGGGCGACCGGGGAGCTGTTTTTT. It translates to CASSADRATGELFF.

This rearrangement joins TRBV6-6 to TRBJ1-6; TRBD1 matches 7 bases. This CDR3 spans 15 amino acids. Germline CDR1 reads MNHNY; CDR2 reads SVGAGI (reference sequence). V gave up 6 bases and J gave up 7 bases; unmatched junction bases: 9. CDR3: CASRHHDRENSPLHF. The CDR3 region has the DNA TGTGCCAGCAGACACCATGACAGGGAGAATTCACCCCTCCACTTT.

This clone is labeled medium-sized (0.01 to 0.1%). The chain employs TRBV14 and TRBJ1-1; D unclear. The CDR3 runs 13 residues. The V end was cut by 1 base, the J end by 4 bases, with 7 bases between. The germline V gene has CDR1 SGHDN and CDR2 FVKESK. CDR3 sequence (DNA): TGTGCCAGCAGCCAAGTGGGAGGCACTGAAGCTTTCTTT. Amino acid sequence: CASSQVGGTEAFF.

The rearrangement uses TRBV7-9 and TRBJ2-3; D remains ambiguous. The CDR3 extends over 13 amino acids. V dropped 4 bases and J dropped 2 bases, with 7 bases sitting between them. Germline V gene lookup returns CDR1 SEHNR and CDR2 FQNEAQ (reference sequence). The CDR3 DNA reads TGTGCCAGCAGCTGGGATCCCACAGATACGCAGTATTTT. Translating it yields CASSWDPTDTQYF. The full variable domain, completed using reference TRBV7-9 and TRBJ2-3, is DTGVSQNPRHKITKRGQNVTFRCDPISEHNRLYWYRQTLGQGPEFLTYFQNEAQLEKSRLLSDRFSAERPKGSFSTLEIQRTEQGDSAMYLCASSWDPTDTQYFGPGTRLTVL.

This chain connects TRBV6-4 to TRBJ2-3, with 7 bases fitting TRBD2. The CDR3 has 14 residues. The V segment lost 0 bases and the J segment 5 bases; nucleotides outside the gene matches: 2. Germline CDR1 is MRHNA and CDR2 is SNTAGT. As DNA, the CDR3 is TGTGCCAGCAGTGACTCTGGGGGGGAAGATACGCAGTATTTT. Translation gives CASSDSGGEDTQYF.

V and J are TRBV2 and TRBJ2-3; a possible D gene is TRBD1 (6 bases). The germline V gene has CDR1 SNHLY and CDR2 FYNNEI. V was trimmed by 7 bases and J by 5 bases, leaving 13 bases between them. CDR3 size: 13 residues. The CDR3 loop reads CASTSQGLDTQYF. In DNA form, the CDR3 reads TGTGCCAGCACCTCACAGGGTTTAGATACGCAGTATTTT.

This clone showed up just a few times. V and J are TRBV11-2 and TRBJ2-3; 11 nucleotides line up with TRBD2. The V gene end was trimmed by 5 bases and the J gene end by 2 bases; junction bases not matched to a gene: 6. CDR3 length: 16 residues. Germline V CDR1 and CDR2: SGHAT, FQNNGV. CDR3 loop: CASSPRTSGPTDTQYF. The CDR3 DNA reads TGTGCCAGCAGCCCTCGGACTAGCGGGCCCACAGATACGCAGTATTTT.

This chain links TRBV6-5 with TRBJ2-7; either TRBD1 or TRBD2 may supply D (5 bases each). Germline CDR1 is MNHEY and CDR2 is SVGAGI. This CDR3 region has 15 residues. V lost 1 base and J 0 bases, leaving 10 bases between the germline ends. CDR3 in amino acids: CASSYFPGTSYEQYF. DNA of the CDR3: TGTGCCAGCAGTTACTTTCCAGGGACCTCCTACGAGCAGTACTTC.

This chain connects TRBV7-9 to TRBJ1-2; D is uncertain. V shed 2 bases and J shed 0 bases, with 10 bases lying between them. Germline V gene lookup returns CDR1 SEHNR and CDR2 FQNEAQ (reference sequence). This CDR3 has 15 residues. The CDR3 reads CASSLPRAPNYGYTF. The DNA of the CDR3 is TGTGCCAGCAGCTTACCGAGGGCCCCTAACTATGGCTACACCTTC.

Here the CDR3 reads CASSLTPAPTYEQYF. CDR3 bases: TGTGCCAGCAGCTTAACTCCGGCACCCACCTACGAGCAGTACTTC. The chain has TRBV7-8 and TRBJ2-7; D gene ambiguous. V lost 2 bases to trimming and J lost 2 bases, with 13 bases between them. Germline values: CDR1 SGHVS, CDR2 FQNEAQ. The CDR3 has 15 amino acids.

The genes are TRBV19 and TRBJ2-5; 7 positions agree with TRBD1. The end of the DNA aligns better with TRBJ2-7, so the J call may be wrong. The CDR3 totals 16 residues. The germline V gene has CDR1 LNHDA and CDR2 SQIVND (reference sequence). The DNA of the CDR3 is TGTGCCAGTAGTATGGTAGGGGGCTACAGCTCCTACGAGCAGTACTTC. Protein sequence: CASSMVGGYSSYEQYF.

The gene calls are TRBV7-3 and TRBJ2-2; the D is unclear. Germline CDR1 and CDR2: SGHTA and FQGTGA. Deletions cut 6 bases from V and 5 bases from J, with 10 bases between. The CDR3 is 13 residues long. The CDR3 coding sequence is TGTGCCAGCAGTCTTAGTGGGACCGGGGAGCTGTTTTTT. Translated: CASSLSGTGELFF.